These 22 T cell receptor beta chains share one sample of origin, sequenced in a study of cytomegalovirus exposure and HLA in healthy donors. A multiplex PCR was run with 60 Vbeta primers and 13 Jbeta primers. Produced via immunoSEQ multiplex PCR; TCRdb's table is partial and in-frame only. The data show roughly 82,000 clones, roughly 72% seen once. The sequenced material came from PBMCs. Every receptor here comes from a woman aged 45 to 65 in good health and CMV-seropositive.

Only one count was recorded for this clone. The V and J genes are TRBV30 and TRBJ2-2; D uncertain. The CDR3 has 13 amino acids. Germline loops: CDR1 GTSNPN, CDR2 SVGIG (reference sequence). Trimming removed 4 bases from V and 1 base from J, with 7 bases in between. This CDR3 reads CAWKFGNTGELFF. The CDR3 DNA reads as TGTGCCTGGAAATTCGGGAACACCGGGGAGCTGTTTTTT. Full variable domain (remainder filled in from reference TRBV30 and TRBJ2-2): SQTIHQWPATLVQPVGSPLSLECTVEGTSNPNLYWYRQAAGRGLQLLFYSVGIGQISSEVPQNLSASRPQDRQFILSSKKLLLSDSGFYLCAWKFGNTGELFFGEGSRLTVL.

The chain uses TRBV29-1 and TRBJ2-3; 9 nucleotides align to TRBD2. CDR1 and CDR2 (germline): SQVTM, ANQGSEA. The CDR3 covers 19 residues. The junction had 20 bases not matched to a gene; V was cut back by 6 bases and J by 1 base. This CDR3 is CSVARDNLARTSGTDTQYF. CDR3 coding DNA: TGCAGCGTCGCCCGGGACAACCTTGCCAGGACTAGCGGCACAGATACGCAGTATTTT.

The V and J genes are TRBV2 and TRBJ2-3, with 7 bases lining up with TRBD2. This CDR3 region has 17 residues. J lost 2 bases, V lost 10 bases, and 18 bases had no gene match. CDR1 and CDR2 from the germline V gene are SNHLY and FYNNEI. CDR3 coding DNA: TGTGCCATTGGCGGGACTACCATCATTTCTCCCACAGATACGCAGTATTTT. Translating gives CAIGGTTIISPTDTQYF.

This clone was seen a few times. The V gene is TRBV9, the J gene TRBJ1-1; 7 nucleotides line up with TRBD1. The V and J ends lost 8 bases and 4 bases, in that order; junction bases with no gene match: 8. Germline V gene data show CDR1 as SGDLS and CDR2 as YYNGEE. The CDR3 length is 13 residues. CDR3 region: CASTQGVSTEAFF. CDR3 bases: TGTGCCAGTACCCAGGGGGTCAGCACTGAAGCTTTCTTT.

CDR3 sequence: CASSPTGSEKLFF. The CDR3 DNA reads TGTGCCAGCTCACCGACAGGGTCCGAAAAACTGTTTTTT. The V and J genes are TRBV18 and TRBJ1-4; 7 nucleotides align to TRBD1. The CDR3 runs to 13 residues. V dropped 3 bases and J dropped 8; count of bases not matched to a gene: 3. Germline CDR1 KGHSH, CDR2 LQKENI.

The V and J genes are TRBV27 and TRBJ2-5; 7 bases map to TRBD1. The J call may be in error: the DNA end matches TRBJ2-7 better. Per germline, CDR1 MNHEY and CDR2 SMNVEV (reference sequence). The CDR3 length is 15 residues. The CDR3 DNA follows: TGTGCCAGCAGCACAGGGGCTTATCTAGTCTCCGAGCAGTACTTC. Its protein product is CASSTGAYLVSEQYF.

This chain links TRBV5-6 with TRBJ2-7; TRBD2 matches at 11 bases. V was pared by 3 bases and J by 8 bases, with 7 bases of the junction left unmatched. Germline loops: CDR1 SGHDT, CDR2 YYEEEE. CDR3 length equals 14 residues. Written as DNA, the CDR3 is TGTGCCAGCAGCTACGGGACTAGCGGTGGCAAGCAGTACTTC. Protein sequence: CASSYGTSGGKQYF.

The rearrangement joins TRBV2 to TRBJ1-3; D gene uncertain. Per germline, CDR1 SNHLY and CDR2 FYNNEI. The CDR3 has 16 amino acids. V gave up 4 bases and J gave up 0 bases, with 13 bases separating them. The CDR3 DNA reads as TGTGCCAGCAGTGTGGGAGGGAGCCGCTCTGGAAACACCATATATTTT. This sequence encodes CASSVGGSRSGNTIYF.

The chain couples TRBV13 to TRBJ1-1; TRBD1 might be the D (5 bases). CDR1 PRHDT and CDR2 FYEKMQ come from the germline V gene (reference sequence). This CDR3 has 15 residues. V was clipped by 6 bases and J by 1 base, with 15 bases between them. DNA of the CDR3: TGTGCCAGCAGGGCGCGCAGGACACCGAACACTGAAGCTTTCTTT. It is translated as CASRARRTPNTEAFF.

This chain joins TRBV5-1 and TRBJ2-3; a weak D match, TRBD2 (6 bases). Trimming cost V 2 bases and J 2 bases, with 12 bases left between them. Germline V lookup: CDR1 SGHRS, CDR2 YFSETQ. The CDR3 runs 15 residues. The DNA of the CDR3 is TGCGCCAGCAGCTTTGGAGGGGCGAACACAGATACGCAGTATTTT. This gives the protein CASSFGGANTDTQYF.

The J gene is TRBJ2-5, the V gene TRBV5-1; tentative D call: TRBD1 (6 bases). Germline assignment: CDR1 SGHRS and CDR2 YFSETQ. This CDR3 comprises 14 residues. With 4 bases removed from V and 1 base from J, the gap between germline ends came to 11 bases. The DNA for the CDR3 is TGCGCCAGCAGCCGTACAGGGCCCCAAGAGACCCAGTACTTC. The encoded protein is CASSRTGPQETQYF.

The chain is built from TRBV19 and TRBJ2-7; TRBD1 matches 9 bases. The CDR3 sequence is 15 residues long. Germline V gene data show CDR1 as LNHDA and CDR2 as SQIVND (reference sequence). Trimming took 3 bases from V and 6 from J; bases not matched to a gene: 9. CDR3 sequence reads: CASSILAGQGGEQYF. The CDR3 nucleotides are TGTGCCAGTAGTATCCTCGCGGGACAGGGCGGCGAGCAGTACTTC.

This chain uses TRBV10-3 with TRBJ1-1; D perhaps matches TRBD1 (6 bases). The V gene's germline CDR1 is ENHRY and CDR2 SYGVKD. The CDR3 totals 13 residues. Trimming pared 6 bases from V and 6 bases from J, leaving 14 bases between. Written as DNA, the CDR3 is TGTGCCATCAGAAGACAGGAAACGGCTGAAGCTTTCTTT. Its protein product is CAIRRQETAEAFF.

The chain is built from TRBV5-4 and TRBJ1-6, with 7 bases fitting TRBD1. Germline V CDR1 and CDR2: SGHNT, YYREEE (reference sequence). CDR3 length: 18 residues. V gave up 2 bases and J gave up 7 bases; unmatched junction bases: 15. The CDR3 DNA is TGTGCCAGCAGCTTAGCCCGGACAGGAAACCACCGAAATTCACCCCTCCACTTT. It encodes CASSLARTGNHRNSPLHF. The variable domain in full, completed from reference TRBV5-4 and TRBJ1-6, reads ETGVTQSPTHLIKTRGQQVTLRCSSQSGHNTVSWYQQALGQGPQFIFQYYREEENGRGNFPPRFSGLQFPNYSSELNVNALELDDSALYLCASSLARTGNHRNSPLHFGNGTRLTVT.

This clone was detected only a few times. The chain employs TRBV6-5 and TRBJ1-3, with D maybe TRBD1 (5 bases). This CDR3 has 15 residues. Trimming removed 0 bases at V and 4 bases at J, with 10 bases between. In germline, CDR1 is MNHEY, CDR2 SVGAGI. CDR3 coding DNA: TGTGCCAGCAGTTACTCGGTAGGGGTCGGAAACACCATATATTTT. Protein product: CASSYSVGVGNTIYF.

This chain joins TRBV27 and TRBJ2-1, with D possibly TRBD1 on 8 matching bases. V was shortened by 3 bases and J by 9 bases, with 12 bases between the two germline ends. In germline, CDR1 is MNHEY, CDR2 SMNVEV (reference sequence). The CDR3 length is 13 residues. The CDR3 sequence: CASSLYRGGEQFF. CDR3 bases: TGTGCCAGCAGTTTGTACAGGGGGGGTGAGCAGTTCTTC.

The chain carries TRBV7-8 and TRBJ2-7; TRBD2 agrees at 7 bases. The germline V gene has CDR1 SGHVS and CDR2 FQNEAQ. V shed 1 base and J 2 bases; nucleotides not matched to a gene: 2. CDR3 length equals 14 residues. This CDR3 is CASSLGTRTYEQYF. DNA of the CDR3: TGTGCCAGCAGCTTAGGGACTAGAACCTACGAGCAGTACTTC.

The genes are TRBV14 and TRBJ1-2; D not certain. CDR1 and CDR2 from the germline V gene are SGHDN and FVKESK. The ends were cut back, 0 bases at V and 1 base at J, with 6 bases in the middle. CDR3 size: 14 residues. The CDR3 reads CASSQDKHNYGYTF. CDR3 coding DNA: TGTGCCAGCAGCCAAGATAAACATAACTATGGCTACACCTTC. The full variable domain, with the rest looked up from reference TRBV14 and TRBJ1-2, is EAGVTQFPSHSVIEKGQTVTLRCDPISGHDNLYWYRRVMGKEIKFLLHFVKESKQDESGMPNNRFLAERTGGTYSTLKVQPAELEDSGVYFCASSQDKHNYGYTFGSGTRLTVV.

V and J are TRBV6-5 and TRBJ2-7; D perhaps matches TRBD1 (6 bases). Germline V gene sequence: CDR1 MNHEY, CDR2 SVGAGI. V lost 1 base, J lost 0 bases, and 10 bases lay in between. The CDR3 spans 15 residues. This CDR3 reads CASSYFGTSSYEQYF. CDR3 DNA: TGTGCCAGCAGTTACTTTGGGACAAGCTCCTACGAGCAGTACTTC.

This chain uses TRBV11-3 with TRBJ2-6; no clear D. V gave up 1 base and J gave up 0 bases, with 7 bases separating them. Germline assignment: CDR1 SGHNT and CDR2 YENEEA. This CDR3 contains 16 residues. The CDR3, as DNA: TGTGCCAGCAGCTTAGCTCTGAGCTCTGGGGCCAACGTCCTGACTTTC. Its translation is CASSLALSSGANVLTF. The variable domain in full, completed from reference TRBV11-3 and TRBJ2-6, reads EAGVVQSPRYKIIEKKQPVAFWCNPISGHNTLYWYLQNLGQGPELLIRYENEEAVDDSQLPKDRFSAERLKGVDSTLKIQPAELGDSAVYLCASSLALSSGANVLTFGAGSRLTVL.

Regarding this clone: One end of the junction varies from germline; a read error may be responsible. The V and J genes are TRBV25-1 and TRBJ1-5; 9 bases line up with TRBD1. Germline V CDR1 and CDR2: MGHDK, SYGVNS. There are 16 residues in the CDR3. The CDR3 nucleotides are TGTGCCAGCAGTGACAGGACAGGGGCCAGCAATCAGCCCCAGAATTTT. The encoded protein is CASSDRTGASNQPQNF.

The chain is built from TRBV28 and TRBJ1-2; D is unclear. The germline gives CDR1 MDHEN, CDR2 SYDVKM. With 4 bases removed from V and 0 bases from J, the gap between germline ends came to 9 bases. CDR3 size: 14 residues. The DNA for the CDR3 is TGTGCCAGCAGTTCCCGCGTAGCTAACTATGGCTACACCTTC. The encoded protein is CASSSRVANYGYTF.